One sample yielded the 10 T cell receptor beta chains listed below, sequenced in a study of cytomegalovirus exposure and HLA in healthy donors (dated by TCRdb to 2017 to 2019). Preparation of the library involved the immunoSEQ multiplex PCR assay. A mixture of 60 forward primers for TCR Vbeta segments and 13 reverse primers for TCR Jbeta segments was used in the multiplex PCR. TCRdb limited this immuneACCESS table to in-frame rearrangements with V and J called. A share of clones is missing; checked studies link under half to unresolved V genes, and the rest is unexplained. The sample table lists about 190,000 clones, roughly 80% of them with a count of one. 6.3% of the sample rests with the top ten. The source material was PBMCs. The receptors were sampled from a man aged 40-49 years in good health and CMV-seropositive.

J is TRBJ2-7 and V is TRBV30; 9 nucleotides align to TRBD1. The germline CDR1 and CDR2 sequences are GTSNPN and SVGIG (reference sequence). The CDR3 length is 12 residues. The trim removed 5 bases at V and 2 bases at J, leaving 1 base unmatched. The CDR3 sequence is CAWGQGTYEQYF. Written as DNA, the CDR3 is TGTGCCTGGGGACAGGGGACCTACGAGCAGTACTTC.

This chain uses TRBV29-1 with TRBJ1-3; unclear D gene. The V gene's germline CDR1 is SQVTM and CDR2 ANQGSEA. This CDR3 comprises 15 residues. Trimming shortened V by 6 bases and J by 0 bases, and 15 bases separated the two germline ends. For the CDR3, the DNA is TGCAGCGTCGAGCCCCTTATGAACTCTGGAAACACCATATATTTT. Protein sequence: CSVEPLMNSGNTIYF.

This chain joins TRBV5-1 and TRBJ1-1; tentatively, D is TRBD1 (6 bases). Trimming cost V 0 bases and J 8 bases, with 20 bases left between them. This CDR3 has 16 amino acids. Per the germline V gene, CDR1 is SGHRS and CDR2 is YFSETQ. CDR3 nucleotides: TGCGCCAGCAGCTTGGATTCGCGACAGGCTGGGAGAGAAGCTTTCTTT. It codes for CASSLDSRQAGREAFF. Full variable domain (outside the CDR3, taken from reference TRBV5-1 and TRBJ1-1): KAGVTQTPRYLIKTRGQQVTLSCSPISGHRSVSWYQQTPGQGLQFLFEYFSETQRNKGNFPGRFSGRQFSNSRSEMNVSTLELGDSALYLCASSLDSRQAGREAFFGQGTRLTVV.

The chain employs TRBV6-6 and TRBJ1-2, with TRBD1 as a possible D gene (6 bases). This CDR3 has 14 amino acids. V was shortened by 7 bases and J by 2 bases, with 14 bases between the two germline ends. CDR1 MNHNY and CDR2 SVGAGI come from the germline V gene (reference sequence). DNA of the CDR3: TGTGCCAGCACCTACGGGGGGGCAAACTATGGCTACACCTTC. It encodes CASTYGGANYGYTF.

V is TRBV19 and J is TRBJ1-2; 12 nucleotides match TRBD1. CDR3 length: 15 residues. J lost 8 bases, V lost 6 bases, and 10 bases had no gene match. Germline V gene lookup returns CDR1 LNHDA and CDR2 SQIVND (reference sequence). As DNA, the CDR3 is TGTGCCAGTAGAGTGAAGGGACAGGGGGCACGGGGCTACACCTTC. Protein: CASRVKGQGARGYTF.

The CDR3 here is CASSYSRQAWEQYF. CDR3 coding DNA: TGTGCCAGCAGTTACTCCAGACAGGCCTGGGAGCAGTACTTC. The genes are TRBV6-5 and TRBJ2-7; D perhaps matches TRBD1 (6 bases). From germline, CDR1 is MNHEY and CDR2 SVGAGI. V lost 0 bases, J lost 7 bases, and 13 bases lay in between. This CDR3 region has 14 residues.

The CDR3 sequence: CASSLTGGGYSYGYTF. The CDR3 coding sequence is TGCGCCAGCAGCCTCACCGGGGGGGGTTATAGCTATGGCTACACCTTC. The chain combines TRBV5-1 with TRBJ1-2, with D possibly being TRBD1 (5 bases). Per germline, CDR1 SGHRS and CDR2 YFSETQ. Trimming pared 4 bases from V and 4 bases from J, leaving 20 bases between. The CDR3 loop spans 16 amino acids.

CDR3 DNA: TGTGCCAGCAGCGTAGCGGGGGGAACCTATAACGAGCAGTACTTC. Its protein is CASSVAGGTYNEQYF. The chain combines TRBV9 with TRBJ2-7, with TRBD2 identical over 7 bases. Germline trimming cut 0 bases from V and 5 bases from J; bases unmatched to any gene: 8. In germline, CDR1 is SGDLS, CDR2 YYNGEE. The length of the CDR3 is 15 residues.

The chain is built from TRBV5-1 and TRBJ2-5, with TRBD2 as a possible D gene (5 bases). Per germline, CDR1 SGHRS and CDR2 YFSETQ. V was pared by 3 bases and J by 1 base, with 10 bases between. CDR3 length: 14 residues. The CDR3 is CASSSRRSQETQYF. The DNA for the CDR3 is TGCGCCAGCAGCTCACGGAGGAGCCAAGAGACCCAGTACTTC.

The rearrangement joins TRBV28 to TRBJ1-1, with unresolved D. Germline-derived CDR1 and CDR2 are MDHEN and SYDVKM. CDR3 size: 13 residues. V gave up 3 bases and J gave up 6 bases, with 11 bases separating them. The CDR3 bases are TGTGCCAGCAGTTTTAACGGTTCTCCTGAAGCTTTCTTT. Its protein product is CASSFNGSPEAFF.